This is a list of T cell receptor beta chains from one sample in a study of blood T cell repertoires in COVID-19. Profiling relied on immunoSEQ multiplex PCR, and the TCRdb table lists in-frame clones only, not all of them. The profile shows around 100,000 clones, around 92% of them singletons. The sequenced sample consisted of peripheral blood. Source of these receptors: a middle-aged man with active COVID-19. The CDR3 runs from the conserved cysteine through the conserved F or W.

j_gene	v_gene	CDR3aa
TRBJ2-2	TRBV5-1	CASSLGQNTGELFF
TRBJ2-7	TRBV9	CASSVEPNSYEQYF
TRBJ1-5	TRBV10-2	CASSGQGGPQHF
TRBJ2-1	TRBV6-6	CASTDPGGIHNEQFF
TRBJ2-6	TRBV6-5	CASNSGGSGANVLTF
TRBJ2-2	TRBV28	CASSLGTATGELFF
TRBJ1-2	TRBV5-4	CASSGTVYGYTF
TRBJ1-5	TRBV3-1/TRBV3-2	CASSFRQPQHF
TRBJ2-7	TRBV27	CASTTIGTSIHEQYF
TRBJ1-5	TRBV28	CASSLRRGEQPQHF
TRBJ2-5	TRBV7-2	CASSPGLAGGGKTQYF
TRBJ1-1	TRBV5-4	CASSFWDRGSEAFF
TRBJ2-2	TRBV19	CASRDRENTGELFF
TRBJ2-2	TRBV13	CASSLRGLNTGELFF
TRBJ1-6	TRBV27	CASSVDRGNSPLHF
TRBJ1-1	TRBV5-1	CASRVSGNTEAFF
TRBJ1-2	TRBV5-1	CASSLGRLGDYGYTF
TRBJ2-1	TRBV14	CASSQTPRAGASYNEQFF
TRBJ1-5	TRBV7-9	CASSLGGGNQPQHF
TRBJ1-2	TRBV14	CASSQERQGYGYTF
TRBJ2-1	TRBV5-4	CASSLVGVTYNEQFF
TRBJ1-2	TRBV2	CASSNRGSRGYTF
TRBJ2-7	TRBV9	CASSDPQGGRAYEQYF
TRBJ2-1	TRBV7-3	CASSLSGSNDYEQFF
TRBJ1-3	TRBV4-1	CASSQGAVVAGNTIYF
TRBJ2-1	TRBV29-1	CSVRLAGSGEQFF
TRBJ2-5	TRBV28	CASSLTGIETQYF
TRBJ1-4	TRBV6-5	CASRLRQGAEKLFF
TRBJ2-7	TRBV28	CASSSGGSNSYEQYF
TRBJ2-7	TRBV15	CATSKGLAGASSSYEQYF
TRBJ2-3	TRBV11-3	CASSTLANTDTQYF
TRBJ2-4	TRBV29-1	CSVEQGKNIQYF
TRBJ2-1	TRBV5-1	CASSLGRGGDEQFF
TRBJ2-2	TRBV5-6	CASSLGHTTGFANTGELFF
TRBJ2-1	TRBV29-1	CSVVSGRARNEQFF
TRBJ1-1	TRBV28	CASSLRVEAFF
TRBJ2-5	TRBV29-1	CSVGPTGTTETQYF
TRBJ1-3	TRBV18	CASSPRQGRSGNTIYF
TRBJ2-2	TRBV24-1	CATSALRQGNTGELFF
TRBJ1-4	TRBV27	CASRLDRILTNEKLFF
TRBJ2-3	TRBV6-5	CATLLGSGMQDTQYF
TRBJ2-1	TRBV4-2	CASSVTGTRSRNEQFF
TRBJ2-1	TRBV29-1	CSVATAGLAGGPNEQFF
TRBJ2-1	TRBV24-1	CATSDPLAGAYNEQFF
TRBJ2-1	TRBV2	CASSGVGSYNEQFF
TRBJ1-5	TRBV28	CASSEQSGTGGSNQPQHF
TRBJ2-1	TRBV5-4	CASSLSGNNEQFF
TRBJ2-1	TRBV24-1	CATSKPNNEQFF
TRBJ1-5	TRBV19	CASSTNRGTGNQPQHF
TRBJ2-5	TRBV19	CASSTQGRETQYF